This TCR beta chain is from a study of cytomegalovirus exposure and HLA in healthy donors. Notes on the study in general: In a later analysis, a genetic analysis reported fewer productive-TCR N-insertions in an Asian-associated ancestry cluster than the cohort average.

CDR1 SNHLY and CDR2 FYNNEI come from the germline V gene. The CDR3 is made up of 15 amino acids. The J segment lost 4 bases and the V segment lost 1 base, leaving 7 bases of the junction unmatched. PCR was performed using 60 Vbeta and 13 Jbeta primers. Study processing details: Roughly 80 million unique TCR beta chains, roughly 10 million shared, were counted in a later analysis. Using immunoSEQ multiplex PCR, the repertoire was profiled, and TCRdb retains in-frame clones only, with some absent. V, J and clone size derive from that table, while D and trimming were established from the DNA sequence. The repertoire consists of approximately 130,000 clones, with around 75% occurring once and the leading ten covering roughly 3.1%. This clone was recorded once. Its specificity is unknown.

The chain recombines TRBV2 with TRBJ2-7; 7 nucleotides line up with TRBD1. Sequenced: PBMCs. The receptor's source is a man aged 25-45 years in good health and CMV-seronegative. The CDR3 here is CASSEDRGSWYEQYF. DNA of the CDR3: TGTGCCAGCAGTGAAGACAGGGGAAGCTGGTACGAGCAGTACTTC.